The entry that follows covers one TCR beta chain sequence. This receptor's antigen is unknown. The record has no base qualities; no much larger clone is one base away. Genomic DNA was extracted from sorted cells with the QIAGEN DNeasy Blood and Tissue Kit for TCRbeta CDR3 sequencing. High-throughput TCRbeta CDR3 sequencing, which included PCR amplification with bias correction and internal controls, was done commercially through immunoSEQ. The paper's data handling went like this. Unique productive TCRbeta sequences were defined by CDR3 nucleotide sequence when primers matched and otherwise by CDR3 amino acid sequence together with Vbeta and Jbeta genes. Sorting error was corrected by removing sequences shared between sorted populations at a frequency ratio of 2:1 or less, and the remaining shared sequences were assigned to the higher population. Sequences were defined as donor-reactive when expanded at least 5-fold in CFSE-low cells versus unstimulated cells and present at a frequency of at least 0.01% in CFSE-low cells. Jensen-Shannon divergence, calculated on the top 100 TCRbeta sequences ranked by frequency, was used to quantify repertoire divergence. When a sample had multiple sequencing runs, each run was corrected for sorting error separately and the runs were then pooled. TCRdb re-hosts the immuneACCESS table, in-frame sequences only. Its copies lack some clones; in the studies checked, an unresolved V gene accounts for under half of them, and the cause for the rest is not known. V, J and clone size are those of that table, while D and trimming were read from the DNA. Counted in this sample were 100,000 or so clones; approximately 93% of them appeared once. 1.5% to 2% of the sample is in the top ten clones.

The transplants used related donors with nonmyeloablative bone marrow transplantation, and mixed chimerism in the human trials was transient. Thawed PBMCs were FACS-sorted into unstimulated Tregs (CD4+CD25+CD127-), CD4+ non-Tregs (CD4+CD25-), CD4 cells and CD8 cells. Several combined kidney and bone marrow transplant recipients from the ITN036ST trial were included as patients, and samples were available only from these trial subjects. Healthy control blood was separated into PBMCs by Ficoll density gradient and cryopreserved, and patient PBMCs were collected both before and after transplant. The sample originates from a study of Tregs in tolerant kidney transplant recipients (dated by TCRdb to between 2017 and 2020). Broadly, across the study: Before combined kidney and bone marrow transplantation, this study identified donor-specific regulatory T cells using TCRbeta sequencing and then followed those same cells after transplant.

What the authors observed across the whole study: The study was constrained by small patient numbers, and validation of the findings is required in larger populations and under other immunosuppression protocols. In tolerant patients, donor-specific Tregs expanded more than Tregs overall, which suggests antigen-driven rather than nonspecific expansion. PCR primers changed over time for some patients, so nucleotide-level comparison across those patients' samples was not possible. Biological reproducibility was not directly addressed, though technical replication error appeared minimal. Expanding Tregs with activated donor B cells appeared to identify the most biologically relevant and donor-specific TCRbeta repertoire.

The clonotype comes from a human patient who received a combined kidney and bone marrow transplant. After a transplant, some of the T cells may come from the graft donor. Specimen: CD4+ T cells from blood (PBMCs), collected 12 months after the transplant.

The sequence in DNA is TGTGCCAGCAGCTCCAGAGCGGGGTCCACAGATACGCAGTATTTT. It specifies CASSSRAGSTDTQYF. The rearranged segments are TRBV7-9 and TRBJ2-3, and TRBD2 aligns with 7 junction nucleotides. The germline V gene (reference sequence) specifies SEHNR as CDR1 and FQNEAQ as CDR2. From the cysteine up to the phenylalanine, the CDR3 has a length of 15 residues. The CDR3 DNA has 45 bases and is translated from base 1. V lost 4 bases and J lost 2 bases, and the count of bases not matched to a germline gene is 6.